These 9 T cell receptor beta chains share one sample of origin, sequenced in a study of control samples from healthy donors and cancer patients. The repertoire was sequenced with immunoSEQ multiplex PCR; TCRdb's copy has only in-frame clones and lacks some. Altogether 20,000 to 30,000 clones are present, roughly 91% being singletons, with the ten largest covering around 15%. Sequencing used PBMCs. These receptors were taken from a man aged 50-60 years with lung cancer.

The chain links TRBV6-4 to TRBJ2-3; D unclear. Germline V gene sequence: CDR1 MRHNA, CDR2 SNTAGT. V lost 10 bases and J lost 6, with 20 bases in between. CDR3 length equals 14 residues. CDR3 bases: TGTGCCACCTCCCTAGGGATTTTTTCGGATACGCAGTATTTT. Residues: CATSLGIFSDTQYF.

The rearrangement links TRBV5-5 to TRBJ2-3; 8 bases line up with TRBD1. V was clipped by 4 bases and J by 4 bases; unmatched bases: 8. CDR1 and CDR2 from the germline V gene are SGHKS and YYEKEE (reference sequence). This CDR3 has 15 residues. CDR3 nucleotide sequence: TGTGCCAGCAGCCAGTCAGGGGGCATATCAGATACGCAGTATTTT. This gives the protein CASSQSGGISDTQYF.

This rearrangement joins TRBV5-6 to TRBJ2-5; D might be TRBD2 (5 bases). This CDR3 spans 15 amino acids. From germline, CDR1 is SGHDT and CDR2 YYEEEE. Trimming took 0 bases from V and 5 from J, leaving 14 bases between them. The DNA of the CDR3 is TGTGCCAGCAGCTTGGCCCGGTCTTCGGGGGAGACCCAGTACTTC. Its protein is CASSLARSSGETQYF.

V and J are TRBV6-5 and TRBJ2-5; D uncertain. Germline CDR1 MNHEY, CDR2 SVGAGI. The CDR3 spans 11 residues. V shed 2 bases and J shed 2 bases, with 0 bases lying between them. Here the CDR3 reads CASSYQETQYF. The CDR3 DNA follows: TGTGCCAGCAGTTACCAAGAGACCCAGTACTTC.

This clone was detected a few times. CDR3 region: CASSYAADDPYEQYF. CDR3 DNA: TGTGCCAGCAGTTACGCGGCAGACGACCCCTACGAGCAGTACTTC. The chain links TRBV6-2 or TRBV6-3 to TRBJ2-7; D gene unclear. This CDR3 has 15 residues. V was cut by 2 bases and J by 2 bases, with 13 bases left in between. Germline CDR1 MNHEY, CDR2 SVGEGT.

CDR3 amino acids: CASSIKVGHGRGYTF. The CDR3 DNA reads TGTGCCAGCAGCATAAAGGTGGGACACGGCAGAGGCTACACCTTC. J is TRBJ1-2 and V is TRBV28; D might be TRBD1 (6 bases). There are 15 residues in the CDR3. CDR1 and CDR2 (germline): MDHEN, SYDVKM. The ends were cut back, 6 bases at V and 8 bases at J, with 22 bases in the middle.

Only one count was recorded for this clone. V gene TRBV6-2 or TRBV6-3 combines with J gene TRBJ2-6; 10 bases map to TRBD1. This CDR3 has 17 residues. J was trimmed by 2 bases and V by 6 bases; bases with no gene match: 7. The germline CDR1 and CDR2 sequences are MNHEY and SVGEGT. CDR3 in DNA: TGTGCCAGCAGCCGTCCCGGGACAGGGGCTGGGGCCAACGTCCTGACTTTC. Translated: CASSRPGTGAGANVLTF.

V is TRBV2 and J is TRBJ1-1; TRBD1 might be the D (6 bases). Trimming cost V 6 bases and J 5 bases, with 13 bases left between them. This CDR3 spans 13 amino acids. Germline-derived CDR1 and CDR2 are SNHLY and FYNNEI. The CDR3 bases are TGTGCCAGCAGATCAACAGGGATGACTGAAGCTTTCTTT. Translation gives CASRSTGMTEAFF.

J is TRBJ2-1 and V is TRBV19; D is possibly TRBD1 or TRBD2 (5 bases each). The germline V gene encodes CDR1 LNHDA and CDR2 SQIVND (reference sequence). V lost 5 bases and J lost 7, with 24 bases in between. The CDR3 loop spans 17 amino acids. The CDR3 DNA follows: TGTGCCAGTAGTGGACAAGGTGAGGGTCGGAGGAGGAATGAGCAGTTCTTC. This translates into CASSGQGEGRRRNEQFF.